This passage covers 2 T cell receptor beta chains from one sample sequenced in a study of CD8 T cells in Susac syndrome. Reverse transcription used roughly 0.45 to 1 ug RNA and random hexamers. One entry per CDR3 protein results from TCRdb running MiXCR on the immunoSEQ multiplex PCR reads. The sample holds approximately 160,000 distinct CDR3 sequences; 93% are singletons and the top ten take roughly 0.13%. Source material: CD4+ T cells from PBMCs. These receptors were taken from a human donor in good health.

The chain uses TRBV15 and TRBJ1-5; D is possibly TRBD1 (6 bases). The CDR3 runs to 17 residues. CDR1 is LNHNV, CDR2 YYDKDF, per germline (reference sequence). With 0 bases removed from V and 2 bases from J, the gap between germline ends came to 14 bases. CDR3 bases: TGTGCCACCAGCAGAGAAAAAGGGGGTCAGGGCAATCAGCCCCAGCATTTT. Translated, it gives CATSREKGGQGNQPQHF.

The J gene is TRBJ1-2, the V gene TRBV29-1; a possible D gene is TRBD1 (5 bases). CDR1 is SQVTM, CDR2 ANQGSEA, per germline. This CDR3 is 12 amino acids long. V was clipped by 6 bases and J by 3 bases, with 11 bases between them. CDR3: CSVEGRDYGYTF. CDR3 DNA sequence: TGCAGCGTCGAGGGCAGGGACTATGGCTACACCTTC.